The source of this T cell receptor (beta chain) is a study of T cells after yellow fever vaccination. Study-wide results and caveats: Weaker overall, the secondary response nonetheless peaked faster (day 5 versus 15). Few clonotypes appeared in both CD4 and CD8 compartments.

The study made its TCR cDNA through 5'RACE template switching. That step introduced a universal primer site along with UMIs. One entry per CDR3 protein results from TCRdb running MiXCR on the 5' RACE reads. Of hundreds of thousands of distinct CDR3 sequences in the sample, approximately 13% were seen once. The length of the CDR3 is 12 residues. The germline V and J ends were trimmed by 2 bases and 6 bases, with 7 bases remaining between them. CDR1 is MNHNY, CDR2 SVGAGI, per germline (reference sequence). Only a few counts were recorded for this clonotype. The antigen is unknown. Sequenced material: PBMCs, taken on the day of the yellow fever booster vaccination. The chain carries TRBV6-6 and TRBJ1-1; the D is unclear. The origin of this receptor is a man younger than 40 who received the YFV17D yellow fever vaccine. DNA for the CDR3: TGTGCCAGCAGTTACGGTGGGGCTGAAGCTTTCTTT. Protein sequence: CASSYGGAEAFF.